The sequence of this T cell receptor beta chain was determined in a study of cytomegalovirus exposure and HLA in healthy donors. Study results and caveats: There were several of the most significant clusters that appeared linked to common viral pathogens in a later analysis. TCR beta V- and J-gene trimming, according to a later analysis, was linked to a missense DCLRE1C variant.

With 60 Vbeta and 13 Jbeta primers, the PCR was carried out. Data came from immunoSEQ multiplex PCR; TCRdb stores just in-frame clones and leaves some out. Among roughly 160,000 clones listed, approximately 80% were seen once. As concerns this clone: Its antigen is not identified.

The clonotype comes from a man younger than 45 in good health and CMV-seropositive. The specimen sequenced was PBMCs.

CDR3 DNA: TGTGCCAGCAGCTTAGTGGGTCAGACCGCCGGGGATACGCAGTATTTT. This translates into CASSLVGQTAGDTQYF. The chain joins TRBV11-2 to TRBJ2-3; D not certain. The CDR3 contains 16 residues. The V end lost 1 base, the J end lost 6 bases, and 17 bases lay between the germline ends. Germline V gene data show CDR1 as SGHAT and CDR2 as FQNNGV.